Listed below are T cell receptor beta chains from one sample, sequenced in a study of T cell repertoires in cytomegalovirus infection. TCRdb used MiXCR to reprocess the reads, holding one entry per CDR3 protein. The repertoire holds about 490,000 distinct CDR3 sequences, with 15% to 20% as singletons. The sequenced sample consisted of CD8+ T cells from PBMCs. These receptors originate from a human donor in good health (CMV status not recorded). Some clones in this sample may be carry-over from other donors' samples. Both conserved end residues are part of each CDR3. Fields, in order: clone size, D gene, J gene, V gene, CDR3 DNA, CDR3 protein. A D gene is named only where the DNA matches it firmly. Size is stated for part of the rows, as once, few or many counts, or as a class when the clone is expanded.

many	-	TRBJ2-7	TRBV10-3	TGTGCCATCAGAACCCCTCGGGATTACGAGCAGTACTTC	CAIRTPRDYEQYF
few	TRBD2	TRBJ2-1	TRBV14	TGTGCCAGCAGCCAACCCAAACTAGCGGGAGTGGGGACTTACAATGAGCAGTTCTTC	CASSQPKLAGVGTYNEQFF
many	-	TRBJ1-6	TRBV7-9	TGTGCCAGCAGCTTAGCGTATTGGGCAGCAAATAATTCACCCCTCCACTTT	CASSLAYWAANNSPLHF
few	-	TRBJ2-7	TRBV10-1	TGCGCCAGCAGTGATACAGGGCGCTCCTACGAGCAGTACTTC	CASSDTGRSYEQYF
few	TRBD2	TRBJ2-1	TRBV19	TGTGCCAGTAGTATTAGTAGCGGGGGTAGGGATGAGCAGTTCTTC	CASSISSGGRDEQFF
-	-	TRBJ2-3	TRBV29-1	TGCAGCGCCGAGGGACCGATGGGAGGGGGTACGCAGTATTTT	CSAEGPMGGGTQYF
few	-	TRBJ1-1	TRBV5-6	TGTGCCAGCAGCCCGTCGAAAAGGGAAACTGAAGCTTTCTTT	CASSPSKRETEAFF
few	-	TRBJ2-7	TRBV9	TGTGCCAGCAGCCCCCAGGTGGGTGACGAGCAGTACTTC	CASSPQVGDEQYF
many	-	TRBJ2-7	TRBV10-3	TGTGCCATCAGTGAGTCGATCCGATCCTCACTCGTAGGTGGCGAGCAGTACTTC	CAISESIRSSLVGGEQYF
few	-	TRBJ2-1	TRBV19	TGTGCCAGTAGACCCCCAGGGGGGGATGAGCAGTTCTTC	CASRPPGGDEQFF
-	-	TRBJ2-5	TRBV27	TGTGCCAGCAGACCTAGCCCGGAGACCCAGTACTTC	CASRPSPETQYF
many	-	TRBJ2-1	TRBV6-1	TGTGCCAGCACCCTTGGCCCTCTTGAGAGTGAGCAGTTCTTC	CASTLGPLESEQFF
few	-	TRBJ2-5	TRBV12-3/TRBV12-4	TGTGCCAGCAGTTTATTTGACAGCGAAGAGACCCAGTACTTC	CASSLFDSEETQYF
few	TRBD2	TRBJ2-1	TRBV5-1	TGCGCCAGCAGCTTGAACGGACTAGCGGTCAATGAGCAGTTCTTC	CASSLNGLAVNEQFF
many	-	TRBJ2-7	TRBV20-1	TGCAGTGCAAGGGACACCTTCTACGAGCAGTACTTC	CSARDTFYEQYF
many	-	TRBJ2-2	TRBV7-9	TGTGCCAGCAGCCCGCTTGGGGACACCGGGGAGCTGTTTTTT	CASSPLGDTGELFF
many	TRBD1	TRBJ2-2	TRBV6-1	TGTGCCAGCAGTTCCGGGACAGCGAACACCGGGGAGCTGTTTTTT	CASSSGTANTGELFF
many	-	TRBJ1-5	TRBV28	TGTGCCAGCAGTTCCGCTACCGTATTGGGCAATCAGCCCCAGCATTTT	CASSSATVLGNQPQHF
-	-	TRBJ2-3	TRBV19	TGTGCCAGTAGTTTTGGGGGAGTAGGGGGGCCGGATACGCAGTATTTT	CASSFGGVGGPDTQYF
-	-	TRBJ2-1	TRBV7-6	TGTGCAAGCAGCTTAGCGGTTAGCGATTACTACAATGAGCAGTTCTTC	CASSLAVSDYYNEQFF
many	-	TRBJ2-1	TRBV7-6	TGTGCCAGCAGCCTGGGGCGGGAACCCTACAATGAGCAGTTCTTC	CASSLGREPYNEQFF
-	-	TRBJ1-6	TRBV5-1	TGCGCCAGCAGCTTGGGGGAGGGCTCCTATAATTCACCCCTCCACTTT	CASSLGEGSYNSPLHF
few	-	TRBJ1-6	TRBV14	TGTGCCAGCAGCCATCCCTTCGGGTATTCACCCCTCCACTTT	CASSHPFGYSPLHF
few	TRBD1	TRBJ2-7	TRBV27	TGTGCCAGCAGTTTCCCCGGGACAGGGGCCGAGCAGTACTTC	CASSFPGTGAEQYF
many	-	TRBJ2-7	TRBV27	TGTGCCAGCAGTTTATTGGTCACAGGGGAGCAGTACTTC	CASSLLVTGEQYF
-	TRBD1	TRBJ2-1	TRBV28	TGTGCCAGCAGGCGCCGGGACAGCAACTACAATGAGCAGTTCTTC	CASRRRDSNYNEQFF
few	-	TRBJ2-1	TRBV20-1	TGCAGTGCTAGACAGAGAGGCTACAATGAGCAGTTCTTC	CSARQRGYNEQFF
-	TRBD2	TRBJ2-3	TRBV6-2/TRBV6-3	TGTGCCAGCAGTTACGGGGGCGGGGGGGAAGATACGCAGTATTTT	CASSYGGGGEDTQYF
-	TRBD1	TRBJ2-5	TRBV5-4	TGTGCCAGCAGCTTGGCACCGGGACAGGGGGGAGAGACCCAGTACTTC	CASSLAPGQGGETQYF
few	-	TRBJ2-2	TRBV20-1	TGCAGTGCTAGATTGGGGACTCCCCGGGGCGGGGAGCTGTTTTTT	CSARLGTPRGGELFF
many	TRBD1	TRBJ2-5	TRBV24-1	TGTGCCACCAGTGATTCCACCGCCGGACAGGGGCGAGAGACCCAGTACTTC	CATSDSTAGQGRETQYF
-	-	TRBJ2-7	TRBV4-1	TGCGCCAGCAGCCAAAGATTGAACGTCAACGAGCAGTACTTC	CASSQRLNVNEQYF